This T cell receptor beta chain stems from a study of CD8+CD57+ T cells in acquired aplastic anemia. There are 12 residues in the CDR3. Germline CDR1 and CDR2: SGHAT and FQNNGV. Trimming took off 3 bases at V and 2 bases at J, with 4 bases between the two ends. All patients picked for sequencing had shown, by flow cytometry, an expansion of CD8+CD57+ cells. Both TCR beta VDJ combination and CDR3 sequence profiling were carried out. Genomic DNA was the template for this profiling. A single record per CDR3 protein comes from TCRdb applying MiXCR to the reads. The sample has 150,000 to 200,000 distinct CDR3 sequences; 45% to 50% are singletons. At least ten counts were recorded for this clonotype.

V usage is TRBV11-2 and J usage is TRBJ2-5, with D unresolved. The sample consisted of sorted CD4+, CD8+, or CD8+CD57+ T cells (not recorded which) from PBMCs. The source is a human donor with aplastic anemia. The CDR3 nucleotides are TGTGCCAGCAGCTTTTTACAAGAGACCCAGTACTTC. Translation gives CASSFLQETQYF.